The clone carrying this T cell receptor (beta chain) appeared a few times. Its antigen is unknown. The assay was immunoSEQ multiplex PCR, and TCRdb's table has in-frame clones only and misses some. This sample has about 150,000 clones; over 80% occur once, and the top ten carry roughly 3.8%. The data were taken from a study of T cell responses to AZD1222 COVID-19 vaccine. Germline V gene data show CDR1 as SNHLY and CDR2 as FYNNEI. This CDR3 has 13 residues. V shed 8 bases and J shed 6 bases, with 11 bases lying between them. Pooling was applied to second doses at about 4 or about 12 weeks. Notes on the study in general: Clonal diversity was possibly underestimated, and the donors were mostly white British, with more females. Only a handful of AZD1222 recipients tested seropositive at baseline. Nearly half of unique spike-specific TCRs reportedly avoided B.1.351 and B.1.1.7 mutated regions.

The chain carries TRBV2 and TRBJ1-6; no definite D call. The specimen comprised peripheral blood, sampled 28 days after the second AZD1222 dose. The sequence derives from an adult who received the AZD1222 COVID-19 vaccine. The CDR3 sequence: CASLLLSNSPLHF. CDR3 sequence (DNA): TGTGCCAGCCTGTTGCTAAGTAATTCACCCCTCCACTTT.